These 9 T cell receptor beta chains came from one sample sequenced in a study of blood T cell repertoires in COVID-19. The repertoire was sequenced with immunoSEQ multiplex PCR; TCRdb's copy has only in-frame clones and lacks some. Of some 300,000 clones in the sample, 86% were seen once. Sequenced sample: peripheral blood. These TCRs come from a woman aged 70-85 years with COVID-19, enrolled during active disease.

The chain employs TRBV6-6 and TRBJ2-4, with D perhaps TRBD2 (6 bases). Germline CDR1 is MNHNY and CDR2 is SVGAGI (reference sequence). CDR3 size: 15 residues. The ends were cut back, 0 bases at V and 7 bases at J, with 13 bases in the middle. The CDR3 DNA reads TGTGCCAGCAGTTACTCAGGCGGGGCGAAGAACATTCAGTACTTC. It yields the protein CASSYSGGAKNIQYF.

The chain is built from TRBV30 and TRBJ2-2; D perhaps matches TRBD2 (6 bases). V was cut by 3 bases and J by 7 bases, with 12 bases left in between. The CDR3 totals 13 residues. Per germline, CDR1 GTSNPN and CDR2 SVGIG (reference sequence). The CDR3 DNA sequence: TGTGCCTGGAGCGTAAGGGGAGGCGGGGAGCTGTTTTTT. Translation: CAWSVRGGGELFF.

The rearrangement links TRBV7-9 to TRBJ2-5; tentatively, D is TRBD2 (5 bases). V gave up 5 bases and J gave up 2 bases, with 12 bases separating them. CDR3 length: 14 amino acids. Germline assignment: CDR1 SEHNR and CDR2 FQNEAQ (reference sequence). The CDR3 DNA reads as TGTGCCAGCAGCCTACAGTCGGGACAAGAGACCCAGTACTTC. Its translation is CASSLQSGQETQYF. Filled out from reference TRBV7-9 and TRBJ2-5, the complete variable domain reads DTGVSQNPRHKITKRGQNVTFRCDPISEHNRLYWYRQTLGQGPEFLTYFQNEAQLEKSRLLSDRFSAERPKGSFSTLEIQRTEQGDSAMYLCASSLQSGQETQYFGPGTRLLVL.

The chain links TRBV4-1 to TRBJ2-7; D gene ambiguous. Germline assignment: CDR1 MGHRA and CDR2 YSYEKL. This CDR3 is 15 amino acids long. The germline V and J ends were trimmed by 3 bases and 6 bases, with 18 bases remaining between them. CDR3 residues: CASSQPQVNLGEQYF. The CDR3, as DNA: TGCGCCAGCAGCCAGCCCCAGGTGAACCTGGGCGAGCAGTACTTC.

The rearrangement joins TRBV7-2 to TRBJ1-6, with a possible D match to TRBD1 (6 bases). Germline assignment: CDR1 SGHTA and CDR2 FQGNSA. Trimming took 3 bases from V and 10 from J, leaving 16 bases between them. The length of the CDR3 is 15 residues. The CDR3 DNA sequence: TGTGCCAGCAGCTTGCGAGGGGGGCGGGAGTCACCCCTCCACTTT. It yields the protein CASSLRGGRESPLHF.

In DNA, the CDR3 is TGTGCCAGCAGCGTAGGGACTAGCGGGGCGGCCGGGGAGCTGTTTTTT. Translated: CASSVGTSGAAGELFF. The gene calls are TRBV9 and TRBJ2-2, with 12 nucleotides matching TRBD2. Germline lookup yields CDR1 SGDLS and CDR2 YYNGEE. CDR3 size: 16 residues. J was trimmed by 6 bases and V by 0 bases; bases with no gene match: 3.

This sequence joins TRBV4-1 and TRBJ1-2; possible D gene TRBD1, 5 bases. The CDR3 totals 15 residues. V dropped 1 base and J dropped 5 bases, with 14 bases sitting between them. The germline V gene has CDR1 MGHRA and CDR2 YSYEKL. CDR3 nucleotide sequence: TGCGCCAGCAGCCAAGCACGGGACTCCCATTATGGCTACACCTTC. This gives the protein CASSQARDSHYGYTF.

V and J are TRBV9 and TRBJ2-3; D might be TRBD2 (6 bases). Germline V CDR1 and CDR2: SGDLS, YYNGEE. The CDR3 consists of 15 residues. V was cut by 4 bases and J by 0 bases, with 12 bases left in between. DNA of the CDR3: TGTGCCAGCAGCAAGGAGGGCTCTAGCACAGATACGCAGTATTTT. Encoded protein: CASSKEGSSTDTQYF.

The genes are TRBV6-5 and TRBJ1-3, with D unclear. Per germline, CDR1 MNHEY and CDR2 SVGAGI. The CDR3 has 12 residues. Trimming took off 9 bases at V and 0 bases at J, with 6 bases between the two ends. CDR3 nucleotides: TGTGCCAGTGCAGGCTCTGGAAACACCATATATTTT. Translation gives CASAGSGNTIYF.